This TCR beta chain appears in the sequencing data of a study of T cell changes during pregnancy in multiple sclerosis (dated by TCRdb to between 2019 and 2020). About the full investigation: In women with multiple sclerosis, the researchers looked at how the T cell repertoire shifted as pregnancy progressed.

The library was prepared using the immunoSEQ multiplex PCR assay. TCRdb retrieved this table from immuneACCESS and kept in-frame rearrangements only. Not all clones are present; in checked studies, unresolved V genes account for under half, and no reason is known for the remainder. Present in this sample are about 21,000 clones, about 88% of which were seen just once. The top ten clones comprise roughly 1% of the sample. The CDR1 and CDR2 encoded by the germline V gene are MGHRA and YSYEKL. V drops 1 base and J drops 1 base, leaving 13 bases in between. The CDR3 runs 16 amino acids, cysteine and phenylalanine included. Only the CDR3 part of the read is kept: 48 bases, read in frame from the first base. Concerning this clone itself: No cognate antigen has been identified for it. Nothing much larger sits one base from this clone, and base qualities are not available.

The sequenced sample was CD4+ T cells from peripheral blood mononuclear cells, obtained in the first trimester of pregnancy. This chain is built from TRBV4-1 and TRBJ2-5; the D gene assignment is ambiguous. The receptor comes from a female donor in good health, enrolled as a control in a pregnancy study. The CDR3 has the sequence CASSQVTAASQETQYF. The sequenced DNA: TGCGCCAGCAGCCAAGTAACAGCCGCGAGCCAAGAGACCCAGTACTTC.